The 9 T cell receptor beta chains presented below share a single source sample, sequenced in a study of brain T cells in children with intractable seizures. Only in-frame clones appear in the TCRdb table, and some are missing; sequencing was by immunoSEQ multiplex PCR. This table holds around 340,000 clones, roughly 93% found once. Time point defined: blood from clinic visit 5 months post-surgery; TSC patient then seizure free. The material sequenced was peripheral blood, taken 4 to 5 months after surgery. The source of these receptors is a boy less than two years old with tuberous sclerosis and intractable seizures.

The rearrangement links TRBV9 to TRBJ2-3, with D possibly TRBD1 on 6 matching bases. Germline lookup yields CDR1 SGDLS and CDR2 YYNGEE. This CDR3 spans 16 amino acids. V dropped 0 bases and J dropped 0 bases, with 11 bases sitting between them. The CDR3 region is CASSVVTGESTDTQYF. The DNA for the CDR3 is TGTGCCAGCAGCGTAGTGACAGGCGAAAGCACAGATACGCAGTATTTT.

CDR3 protein: CASRPASNYGYTF. The CDR3 DNA sequence: TGTGCCAGCAGGCCGGCATCTAACTATGGCTACACCTTC. The rearrangement links TRBV27 to TRBJ1-2; no firm D call. V shed 6 bases and J shed 0 bases, with 8 bases lying between them. The CDR3 length is 13 residues. Germline lookup yields CDR1 MNHEY and CDR2 SMNVEV (reference sequence).

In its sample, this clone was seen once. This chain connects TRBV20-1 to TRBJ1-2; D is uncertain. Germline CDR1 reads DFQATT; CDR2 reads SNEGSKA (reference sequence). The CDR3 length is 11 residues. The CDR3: CRAIRAGGYTF. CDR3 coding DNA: TGCAGGGCCATCCGGGCAGGTGGCTACACCTTC.

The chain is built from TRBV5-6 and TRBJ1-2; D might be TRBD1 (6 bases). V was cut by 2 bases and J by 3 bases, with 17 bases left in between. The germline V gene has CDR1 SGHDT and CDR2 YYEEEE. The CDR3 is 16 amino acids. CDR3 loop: CASSFERGQGYYGYTF. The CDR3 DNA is TGTGCCAGCAGCTTTGAGCGGGGTCAGGGGTACTATGGCTACACCTTC.

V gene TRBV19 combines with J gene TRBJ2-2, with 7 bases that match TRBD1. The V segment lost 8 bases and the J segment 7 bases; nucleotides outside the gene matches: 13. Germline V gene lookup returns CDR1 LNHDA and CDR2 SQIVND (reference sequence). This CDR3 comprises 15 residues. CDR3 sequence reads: CASRGQPRFDGELFF. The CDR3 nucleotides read TGTGCCAGTCGGGGACAGCCTCGATTCGACGGGGAGCTGTTTTTT.

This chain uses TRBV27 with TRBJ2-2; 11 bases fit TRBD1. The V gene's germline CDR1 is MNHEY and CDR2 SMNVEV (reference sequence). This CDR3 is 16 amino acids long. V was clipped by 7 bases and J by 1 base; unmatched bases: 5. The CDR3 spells CASTRTGGLNTGELFF. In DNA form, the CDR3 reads TGTGCCAGCACAAGGACAGGGGGCTTGAACACCGGGGAGCTGTTTTTT.

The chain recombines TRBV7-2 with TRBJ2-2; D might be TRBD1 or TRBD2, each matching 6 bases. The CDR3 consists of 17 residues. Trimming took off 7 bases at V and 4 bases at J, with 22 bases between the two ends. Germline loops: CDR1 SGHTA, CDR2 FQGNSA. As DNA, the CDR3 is TGTGCCAGCATGGGGCCGTATGCCGGGGGCGGCACCGGGGAGCTGTTTTTT. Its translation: CASMGPYAGGGTGELFF.

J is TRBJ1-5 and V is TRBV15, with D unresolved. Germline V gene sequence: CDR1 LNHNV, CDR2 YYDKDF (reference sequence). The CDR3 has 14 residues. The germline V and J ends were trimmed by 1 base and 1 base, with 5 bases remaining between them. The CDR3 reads CATSRGVSNQPQHF. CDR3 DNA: TGTGCCACCAGCAGAGGAGTAAGCAATCAGCCCCAGCATTTT. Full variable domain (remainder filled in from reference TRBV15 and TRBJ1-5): DAMVIQNPRYQVTQFGKPVTLSCSQTLNHNVMYWYQQKSSQAPKLLFHYYDKDFNNEADTPDNFQSRRPNTSFCFLDIRSPGLGDTAMYLCATSRGVSNQPQHFGDGTRLSIL.

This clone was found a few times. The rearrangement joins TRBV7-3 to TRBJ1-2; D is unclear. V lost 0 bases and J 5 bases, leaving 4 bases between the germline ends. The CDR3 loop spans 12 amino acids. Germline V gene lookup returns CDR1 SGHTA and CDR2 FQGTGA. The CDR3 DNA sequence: TGTGCCAGCAGCTTAACTCAGTATGGCTACACCTTC. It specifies CASSLTQYGYTF.